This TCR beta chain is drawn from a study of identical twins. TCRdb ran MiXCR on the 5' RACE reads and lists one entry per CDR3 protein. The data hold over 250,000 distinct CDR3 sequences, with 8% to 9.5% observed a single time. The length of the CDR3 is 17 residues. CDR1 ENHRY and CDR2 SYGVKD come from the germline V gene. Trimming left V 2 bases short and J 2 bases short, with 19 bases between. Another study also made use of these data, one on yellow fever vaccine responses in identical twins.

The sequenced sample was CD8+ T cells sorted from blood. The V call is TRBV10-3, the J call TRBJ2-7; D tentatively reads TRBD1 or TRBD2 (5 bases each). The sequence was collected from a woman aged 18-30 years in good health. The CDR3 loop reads CAISEPANGTDPYEQYF. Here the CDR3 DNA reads TGTGCCATCAGTGAGCCGGCAAATGGGACGGATCCCTACGAGCAGTACTTC.